These 4 T cell receptor beta chains were all obtained from the same sample, sequenced in a study of vaccination and CD4 T cells after COVID-19. Oncomine TCR Beta short-read sequencing was applied to DNA from cultured CD4+ T cells. TCRdb called the PCR reads again in MiXCR, with one record for every CDR3 protein. The sample has some 11,000 distinct CDR3 sequences; under 40% are singletons. Indicated treatment: 10-day PBMC culture with coronavirus spike peptide pools or control peptides (ViraFEST assay). Their specific antigens are unknown. The specimen was CD4+ T cells from blood, cultured in vitro, collected after SARS-CoV-2 vaccination. The receptors come from a human donor who had recovered from COVID-19.

V usage is TRBV7-2 and J usage is TRBJ2-1; TRBD1 agrees at 7 bases. The ends lost 5 bases at V and 3 bases at J; junction bases unmatched: 7. This CDR3 comprises 15 residues. From germline, CDR1 is SGHTA and CDR2 FQGNSA. The chain's CDR3 is CASSRQGTVYNEQFF. The DNA of the CDR3 is TGTGCCAGCAGCCGCCAAGGGACAGTCTACAATGAGCAGTTCTTC. The full variable domain, with the rest looked up from reference TRBV7-2 and TRBJ2-1, is GAGVSQSPSNKVTEKGKDVELRCDPISGHTALYWYRQSLGQGLEFLIYFQGNSAPDKSGLPSDRFSAERTGGSVSTLTIQRTQQEDSAVYLCASSRQGTVYNEQFFGPGTRLTVL.

The chain recombines TRBV27 with TRBJ1-5, with D possibly TRBD1 on 6 matching bases. Trimming removed 6 bases from V and 0 bases from J, with 21 bases in between. The CDR3 covers 18 residues. From germline, CDR1 is MNHEY and CDR2 SMNVEV (reference sequence). The CDR3 loop reads CASSQLGGRVGSNQPQHF. The CDR3 DNA follows: TGTGCCAGCAGCCAACTCGGGGGGCGAGTAGGTAGCAATCAGCCCCAGCATTTT.

This clonotype showed up just a few times. The J gene is TRBJ1-2, the V gene TRBV20-1; TRBD1 agrees at 7 bases. This CDR3 is 15 amino acids long. V dropped 4 bases and J dropped 3; count of bases not matched to a gene: 11. The germline gives CDR1 DFQATT, CDR2 SNEGSKA (reference sequence). The CDR3 loop reads CSAKPTGRLDYGYTF. CDR3 DNA: TGCAGTGCTAAACCGACAGGGCGTTTGGACTATGGCTACACCTTC.

This chain links TRBV19 with TRBJ2-7; 9 bases map to TRBD2. V lost 10 bases, J lost 2 bases, and 9 bases stayed unmatched. CDR3 length: 14 amino acids. The germline V gene has CDR1 LNHDA and CDR2 SQIVND (reference sequence). CDR3 protein: CANKTTSGTYEQYF. CDR3 in DNA: TGTGCCAACAAAACGACTAGCGGAACCTACGAGCAGTACTTC.